In its sample, the clone carrying this T cell receptor beta chain was seen many times. Its cognate antigen is unknown. This entry comes from a study of T cells in Graves' hyperthyroidism and ophthalmopathy. The TCR beta CDR3 regions underwent amplification using RNA transcripts as the source. Carried out on the TCR CDR3, a first-round RT-PCR used the HTBI primer set. Via MiXCR, TCRdb re-called the multiplex PCR reads, giving one row per CDR3 protein. The sample includes some 140,000 distinct CDR3 sequences, around 20% seen only once; the top ten take roughly 73%. Study-wide results and limits: Within blood appeared most thyroid clonotypes that had expanded above 0.001.

Germline V gene sequence: CDR1 SGHTA, CDR2 FQGNSA. The V end lost 4 bases, the J end lost 13 bases, and 17 bases lay between the germline ends. The CDR3 runs to 13 residues. The clonotype originates from a woman in her fifties or sixties with Graves' hyperthyroidism that later progressed to Graves' ophthalmopathy. The sequenced sample consisted of blood. This sequence joins TRBV7-2 and TRBJ2-1; the D gene is possibly TRBD2 (5 bases). The CDR3 here is CASSSRTPGFQFF. CDR3 bases: TGTGCCAGCAGCTCCCGGACTCCCGGATTCCAGTTCTTC.